The clone carrying this TCR beta chain was detected only a few times. Its matching antigen is unknown. CDR3 length equals 17 residues. Trimming took 4 bases from V and 0 from J; bases not matched to a gene: 4. Germline V lookup: CDR1 SGHNT, CDR2 YYREEE (reference sequence). The sort gate was single viable CD3+CD4+CD8-CD45RO+ cells for memory CD4+ T cells. These data are taken from a study of memory CD4+ T cells and cytomegalovirus serostatus. Across the study: This sample comes from healthy Belgian adults, about nine CMV seropositive, 20 to 25 seronegative.

Study-wide results and caveats: The CMV-associated TCR signature appears largely within the CD4+ memory repertoire. CD4+ memory repertoires contained about 40% of the roughly 150 reported CMV TCRbeta sequences.

Repertoires were generated with immunoSEQ multiplex PCR, while TCRdb's copy carries only in-frame clones and drops some. Here the sample spans approximately 26,000 clones, around 75% being singletons. The genes are TRBV5-4 and TRBJ1-6, with 10 bases lining up with TRBD1. The sample was memory CD4+ T cells from blood. This receptor was taken from an adult in good health and CMV-seronegative. The CDR3 DNA is TGTGCCAGCAGCCGGGACAGGGGAAGCTCCTATAATTCACCCCTCCACTTT. It is translated as CASSRDRGSSYNSPLHF. The entire variable domain, with the rest obtained from reference TRBV5-4 and TRBJ1-6, is as follows: ETGVTQSPTHLIKTRGQQVTLRCSSQSGHNTVSWYQQALGQGPQFIFQYYREEENGRGNFPPRFSGLQFPNYSSELNVNALELDDSALYLCASSRDRGSSYNSPLHFGNGTRLTVT.